This TCR beta chain comes out of a study of OX40 agonist ivuxolimab in advanced cancers. Turning to the study itself: A mean age of roughly 60 years, range about 23 to 80, was recorded, and 70% to 85% were male. Study outcomes and limitations: Some patients without response likewise showed low normalized clonal expansion.

Data came from immunoSEQ multiplex PCR; TCRdb stores just in-frame clones and leaves some out. This table holds roughly 79,000 clones, 85% to 95% found once. This clone came up once. Antigen specificity is unknown. The sequence came from an adult with an advanced solid tumor such as melanoma, head and neck, liver or kidney cancer. Sequencing used CD4+ or CD8+ T cells sorted from blood, obtained in a trial of the OX40 agonist ivuxolimab.

The CDR3 region is CASSQDIMIGGGYNEQFF. The CDR3 nucleotides are TGCGCCAGCAGCCAAGATATAATGATAGGGGGGGGCTACAATGAGCAGTTCTTC. The chain employs TRBV4-3 and TRBJ2-1, with D possibly matching TRBD2 (7 bases). Germline CDR1 and CDR2: LGHNA and YSLEER. The CDR3 spans 18 residues. Trimming stripped 0 bases from V and 3 bases from J, with 18 bases between.